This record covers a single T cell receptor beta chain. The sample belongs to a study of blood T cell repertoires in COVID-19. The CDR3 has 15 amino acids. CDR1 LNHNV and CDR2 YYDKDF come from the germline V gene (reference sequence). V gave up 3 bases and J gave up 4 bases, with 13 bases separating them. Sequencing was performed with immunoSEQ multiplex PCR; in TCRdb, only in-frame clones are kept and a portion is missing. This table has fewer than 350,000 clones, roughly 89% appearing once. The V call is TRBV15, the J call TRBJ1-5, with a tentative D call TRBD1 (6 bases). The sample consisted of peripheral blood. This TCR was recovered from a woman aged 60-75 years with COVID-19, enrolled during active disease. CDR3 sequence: CATSRAGQRNQPQHF. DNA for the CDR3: TGTGCCACCAGCAGGGCAGGACAGCGGAATCAGCCCCAGCATTTT.